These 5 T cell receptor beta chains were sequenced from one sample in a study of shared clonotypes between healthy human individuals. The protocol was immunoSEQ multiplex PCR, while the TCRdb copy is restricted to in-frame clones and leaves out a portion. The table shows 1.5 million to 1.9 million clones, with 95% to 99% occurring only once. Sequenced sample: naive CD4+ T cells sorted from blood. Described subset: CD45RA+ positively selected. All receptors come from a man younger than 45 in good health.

The CDR3 region is CASSQEWAGGMPYNEQFF. As DNA, the CDR3 is TGCGCCAGCAGCCAAGAGTGGGCGGGAGGAATGCCATACAATGAGCAGTTCTTC. The chain links TRBV4-1 to TRBJ2-1, with 8 nucleotides matching TRBD2. The V gene end was trimmed by 0 bases and the J gene end by 4 bases; junction bases not matched to a gene: 11. Germline CDR1 is MGHRA and CDR2 is YSYEKL. The CDR3 has 18 amino acids.

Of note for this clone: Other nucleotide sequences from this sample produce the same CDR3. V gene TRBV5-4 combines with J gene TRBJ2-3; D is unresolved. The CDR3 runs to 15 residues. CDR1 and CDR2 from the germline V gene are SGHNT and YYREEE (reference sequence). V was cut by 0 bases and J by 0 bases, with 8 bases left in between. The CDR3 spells CASSLAVGSTDTQYF. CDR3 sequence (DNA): TGTGCCAGCAGCTTGGCGGTCGGGAGCACAGATACGCAGTATTTT.

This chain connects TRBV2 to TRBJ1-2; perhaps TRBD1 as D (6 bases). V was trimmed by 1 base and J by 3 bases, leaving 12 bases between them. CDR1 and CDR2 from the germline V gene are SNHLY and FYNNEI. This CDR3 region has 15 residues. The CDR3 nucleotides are TGTGCCAGCAGTGAAGAACGGGGGGCGGACTATGGCTACACCTTC. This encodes CASSEERGADYGYTF.

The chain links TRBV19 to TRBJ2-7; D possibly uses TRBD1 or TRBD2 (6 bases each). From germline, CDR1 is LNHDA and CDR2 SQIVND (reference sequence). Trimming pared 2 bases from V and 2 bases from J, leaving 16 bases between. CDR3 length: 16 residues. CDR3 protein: CASSIPGGGNPYEQYF. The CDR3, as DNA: TGTGCCAGTAGTATACCCGGGGGCGGGAACCCCTACGAGCAGTACTTC.

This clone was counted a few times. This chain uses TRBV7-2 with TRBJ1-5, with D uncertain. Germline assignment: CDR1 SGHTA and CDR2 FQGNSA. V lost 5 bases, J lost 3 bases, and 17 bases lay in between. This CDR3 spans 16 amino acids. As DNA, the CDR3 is TGTGCCAGCAGCCGGGAGGTATCCCGCCTCAATCAGCCCCAGCATTTT. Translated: CASSREVSRLNQPQHF.